This entry lists 10 T cell receptor beta chains sequenced from one sample in a study of blood T cell repertoires in COVID-19. Profiling relied on immunoSEQ multiplex PCR, and the TCRdb table lists in-frame clones only, not all of them. This sample has about 320,000 clones, with around 82% found just once. Material for sequencing was peripheral blood. These receptor sequences come from a woman between 45 and 60 years old with acute or convalescent COVID-19.

This clone appeared once. The chain is built from TRBV5-5 and TRBJ1-1; no reliable D call. The CDR3 has 15 residues. V was cut by 1 base and J by 1 base, with 11 bases left in between. Germline loops: CDR1 SGHKS, CDR2 YYEKEE (reference sequence). The CDR3 DNA reads TGTGCCAGCAGCTTGCTACTAGGACGGAACACTGAAGCTTTCTTT. Protein: CASSLLLGRNTEAFF. Complete variable domain (other parts from reference TRBV5-5 and TRBJ1-1): DAGVTQSPTHLIKTRGQQVTLRCSPISGHKSVSWYQQVLGQGPQFIFQYYEKEERGRGNFPDRFSARQFPNYSSELNVNALLLGDSALYLCASSLLLGRNTEAFFGQGTRLTVV.

This rearrangement joins TRBV5-4 to TRBJ2-7; 12 bases are shared with TRBD2. The germline CDR1 and CDR2 sequences are SGHNT and YYREEE (reference sequence). The CDR3 has 16 residues. V gave up 4 bases and J gave up 4 bases; unmatched junction bases: 9. The CDR3 loop reads CASSRTSGNVVYEQYF. Written as DNA, the CDR3 is TGTGCCAGCAGCCGGACTAGCGGGAACGTCGTTTACGAGCAGTACTTC.

The chain carries TRBV4-3 and TRBJ2-7, with D perhaps matching TRBD1 (6 bases). Germline CDR1 reads LGHNA; CDR2 reads YSLEER. The germline V and J ends were trimmed by 0 bases and 4 bases, with 19 bases remaining between them. There are 17 residues in the CDR3. The CDR3 here is CASSQEPSGQNLYEQYF. Written as DNA, the CDR3 is TGCGCCAGCAGCCAAGAACCAAGCGGACAGAATCTGTACGAGCAGTACTTC.

Concerning this clone itself: At the DNA level, this CDR3 is encoded by other sequences in the same sample as well. The rearrangement links TRBV5-1 to TRBJ1-3; D gene uncertain. The CDR3 length is 14 residues. Germline CDR1 SGHRS, CDR2 YFSETQ. Deletions cut 0 bases from V and 2 bases from J, with 6 bases between. The CDR3 spells CASSLGQAGNTIYF. The CDR3 DNA reads as TGCGCCAGCAGCTTGGGACAAGCTGGAAACACCATATATTTT.

The genes are TRBV5-1 and TRBJ2-2, with D tentatively TRBD2 (5 bases). The CDR3 loop spans 13 amino acids. V dropped 4 bases and J dropped 5 bases, with 9 bases sitting between them. CDR1 and CDR2 from the germline V gene are SGHRS and YFSETQ. CDR3 nucleotides: TGCGCCAGCAGCCGCGGCGGGACCGGGGAGCTGTTTTTT. Amino acid sequence: CASSRGGTGELFF. Full variable domain (remainder filled in from reference TRBV5-1 and TRBJ2-2): KAGVTQTPRYLIKTRGQQVTLSCSPISGHRSVSWYQQTPGQGLQFLFEYFSETQRNKGNFPGRFSGRQFSNSRSEMNVSTLELGDSALYLCASSRGGTGELFFGEGSRLTVL.

The rearrangement joins TRBV2 to TRBJ1-4; TRBD1 matches 7 bases. Germline lookup yields CDR1 SNHLY and CDR2 FYNNEI. V was pared by 5 bases and J by 8 bases, with 8 bases of the junction left unmatched. The CDR3 length is 14 residues. The CDR3 protein is CASSSGTDTEKLFF. The CDR3, as DNA: TGTGCCAGCAGTTCCGGGACAGACACCGAAAAACTGTTTTTT.

This chain uses TRBV7-9 with TRBJ2-7, with TRBD2 matching over 10 bases. J was trimmed by 1 base and V by 1 base; bases with no gene match: 10. This CDR3 has 18 amino acids. CDR1 is SEHNR and CDR2 is FQNEAQ in the germline V gene (reference sequence). The chain's CDR3 is CASSLDILVAGGSYEQYF. CDR3 DNA: TGTGCCAGCAGCTTAGATATATTAGTAGCGGGAGGTTCCTACGAGCAGTACTTC.

The chain links TRBV10-3 to TRBJ1-1; no reliable D call. CDR1 ENHRY and CDR2 SYGVKD come from the germline V gene. The CDR3 has 13 residues. The V end lost 7 bases, the J end lost 1 base, and 10 bases lay between the germline ends. The CDR3 is CAITDTPNTEAFF. The CDR3 DNA follows: TGTGCCATCACCGATACACCGAACACTGAAGCTTTCTTT.

In DNA form, the CDR3 reads TGTGCCACCAGTGGGACGGGGGGGATCCACACAGATACGCAGTATTTT. This sequence encodes CATSGTGGIHTDTQYF. The chain employs TRBV24-1 and TRBJ2-3; 8 bases are a match to TRBD2. This CDR3 has 16 residues. Trimming removed 5 bases from V and 2 bases from J; junction bases left unmatched: 8. The germline gives CDR1 KGHDR, CDR2 SFDVKD.

The chain couples TRBV28 to TRBJ1-5; possible D gene TRBD1, 5 bases. Between the trimmed V and J ends, which lost 3 bases and 7 bases, there was a span of 13 bases. This CDR3 spans 14 amino acids. CDR1 is MDHEN, CDR2 SYDVKM, per germline. The CDR3 DNA is TGTGCCAGCAGTTTGATAGGGGAGGGACAGCCCCAGCATTTT. Translating it yields CASSLIGEGQPQHF.